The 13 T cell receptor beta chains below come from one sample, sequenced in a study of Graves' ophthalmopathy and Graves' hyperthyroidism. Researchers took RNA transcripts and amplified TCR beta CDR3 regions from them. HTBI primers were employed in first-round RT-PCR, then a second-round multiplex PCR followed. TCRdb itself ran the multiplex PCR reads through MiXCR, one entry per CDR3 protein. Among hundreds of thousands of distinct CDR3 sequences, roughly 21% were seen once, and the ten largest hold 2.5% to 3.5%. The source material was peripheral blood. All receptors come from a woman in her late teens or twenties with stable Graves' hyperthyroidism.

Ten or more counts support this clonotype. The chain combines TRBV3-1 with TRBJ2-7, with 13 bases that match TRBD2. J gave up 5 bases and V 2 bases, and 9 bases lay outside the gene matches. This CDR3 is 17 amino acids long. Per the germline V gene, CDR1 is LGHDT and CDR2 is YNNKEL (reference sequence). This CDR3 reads CASSQPLGLAGPDEQYF. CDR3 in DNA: TGTGCCAGCAGCCAACCCTTGGGACTAGCGGGACCCGACGAGCAGTACTTC.

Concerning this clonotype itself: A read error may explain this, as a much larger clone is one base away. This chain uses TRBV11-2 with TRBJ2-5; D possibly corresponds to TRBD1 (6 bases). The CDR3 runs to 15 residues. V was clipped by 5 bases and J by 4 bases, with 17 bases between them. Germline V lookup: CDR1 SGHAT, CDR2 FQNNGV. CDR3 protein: CASSIRQGLRETQYF. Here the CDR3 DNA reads TGTGCCAGCAGCATAAGGCAGGGGCTGCGAGAGACCCAGTACTTC.

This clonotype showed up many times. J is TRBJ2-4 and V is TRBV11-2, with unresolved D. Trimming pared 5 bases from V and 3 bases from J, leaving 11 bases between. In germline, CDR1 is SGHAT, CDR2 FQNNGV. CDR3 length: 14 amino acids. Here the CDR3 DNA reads TGTGCCAGCAGCAGCCTTAGAGGCAAAAACATTCAGTACTTC. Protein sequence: CASSSLRGKNIQYF.

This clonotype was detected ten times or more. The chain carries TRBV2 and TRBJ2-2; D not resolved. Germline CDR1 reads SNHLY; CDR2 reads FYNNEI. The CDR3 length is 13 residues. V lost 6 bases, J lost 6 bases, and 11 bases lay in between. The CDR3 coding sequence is TGTGCCAGCAGGGCGGCCCCCGCCGGGGAGCTGTTTTTT. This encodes CASRAAPAGELFF.

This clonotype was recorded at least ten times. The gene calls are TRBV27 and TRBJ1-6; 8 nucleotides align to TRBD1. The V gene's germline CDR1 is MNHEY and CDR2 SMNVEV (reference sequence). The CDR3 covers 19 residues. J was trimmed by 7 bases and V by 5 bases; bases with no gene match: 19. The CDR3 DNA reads TGTGCCAGCAGTCTCGAATCCCCGGGACAGGTCGGCAGAAATTCACCCCTCCACTTT. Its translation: CASSLESPGQVGRNSPLHF.

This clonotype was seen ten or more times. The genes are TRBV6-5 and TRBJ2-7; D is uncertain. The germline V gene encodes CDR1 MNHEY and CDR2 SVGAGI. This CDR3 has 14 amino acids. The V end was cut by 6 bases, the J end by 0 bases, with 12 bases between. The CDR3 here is CASSSPAGSYEQYF. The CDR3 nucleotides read TGTGCCAGCAGCTCACCGGCTGGCTCCTACGAGCAGTACTTC.

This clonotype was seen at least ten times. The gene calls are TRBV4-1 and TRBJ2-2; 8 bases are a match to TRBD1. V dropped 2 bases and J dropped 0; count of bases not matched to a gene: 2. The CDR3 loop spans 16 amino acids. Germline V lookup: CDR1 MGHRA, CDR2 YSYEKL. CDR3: CASSQKGQANTGELFF. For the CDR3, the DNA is TGCGCCAGCAGCCAAAAGGGACAGGCGAACACCGGGGAGCTGTTTTTT.

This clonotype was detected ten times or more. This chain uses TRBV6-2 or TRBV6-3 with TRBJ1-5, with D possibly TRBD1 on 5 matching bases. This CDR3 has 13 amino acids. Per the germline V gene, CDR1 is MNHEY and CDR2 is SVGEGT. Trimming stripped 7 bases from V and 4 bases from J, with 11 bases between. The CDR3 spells CASTPTENQPQHF. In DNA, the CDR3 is TGTGCCAGCACCCCGACAGAAAATCAGCCCCAGCATTTT.

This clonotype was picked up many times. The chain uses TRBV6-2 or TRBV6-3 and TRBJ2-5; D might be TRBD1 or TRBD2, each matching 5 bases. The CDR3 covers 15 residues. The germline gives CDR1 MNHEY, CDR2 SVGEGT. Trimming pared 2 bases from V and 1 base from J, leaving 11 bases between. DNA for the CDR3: TGTGCCAGCAGTTACGGGGGAAGCGGCCAAGAGACCCAGTACTTC. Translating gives CASSYGGSGQETQYF.

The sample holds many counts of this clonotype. This CDR3 reads CASSEALRPREQYF. CDR3 DNA: TGTGCCAGCAGTGAAGCGCTTAGGCCCCGGGAGCAGTACTTC. This chain connects TRBV2 to TRBJ2-7, with D unclear. This CDR3 is built from 14 residues. Trimming took off 0 bases at V and 7 bases at J, with 13 bases between the two ends. Germline CDR1 SNHLY, CDR2 FYNNEI.

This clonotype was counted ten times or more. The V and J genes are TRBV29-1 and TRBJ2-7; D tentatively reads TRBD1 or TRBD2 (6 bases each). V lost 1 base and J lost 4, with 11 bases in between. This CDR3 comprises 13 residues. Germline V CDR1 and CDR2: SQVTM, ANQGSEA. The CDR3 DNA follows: TGCAGCGTTGAAGGGGGGGCCCTTTACGAGCAGTACTTC. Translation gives CSVEGGALYEQYF.

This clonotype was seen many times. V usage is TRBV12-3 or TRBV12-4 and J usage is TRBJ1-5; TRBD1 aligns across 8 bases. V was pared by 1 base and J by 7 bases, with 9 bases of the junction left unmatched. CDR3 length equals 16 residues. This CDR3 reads CASSLGPDRGGQPQHF. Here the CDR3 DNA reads TGTGCCAGCAGTTTAGGACCCGACAGGGGAGGGCAGCCCCAGCATTTT.

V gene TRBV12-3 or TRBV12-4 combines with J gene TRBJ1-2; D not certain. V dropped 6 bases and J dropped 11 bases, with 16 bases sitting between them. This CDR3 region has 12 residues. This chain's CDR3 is CASSSGGLGYTF. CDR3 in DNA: TGTGCCAGCAGCAGCGGCGGGCTCGGATACACCTTC.